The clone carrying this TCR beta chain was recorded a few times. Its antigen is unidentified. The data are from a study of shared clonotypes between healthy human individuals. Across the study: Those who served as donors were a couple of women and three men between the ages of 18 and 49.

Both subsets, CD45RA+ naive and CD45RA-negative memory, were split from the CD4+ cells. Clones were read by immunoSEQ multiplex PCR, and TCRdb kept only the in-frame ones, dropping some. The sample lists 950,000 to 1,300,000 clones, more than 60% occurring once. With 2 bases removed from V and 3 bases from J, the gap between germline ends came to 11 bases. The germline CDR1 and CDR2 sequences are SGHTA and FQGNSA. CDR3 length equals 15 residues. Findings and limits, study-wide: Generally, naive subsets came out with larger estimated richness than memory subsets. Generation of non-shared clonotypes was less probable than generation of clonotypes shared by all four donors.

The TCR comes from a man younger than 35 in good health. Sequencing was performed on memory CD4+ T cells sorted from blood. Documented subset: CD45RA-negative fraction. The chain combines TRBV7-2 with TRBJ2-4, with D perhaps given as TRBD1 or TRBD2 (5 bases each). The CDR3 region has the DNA TGTGCCAGCAGCTTATGGGGGTGGGGCAAAAACATTCAGTACTTC. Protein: CASSLWGWGKNIQYF.